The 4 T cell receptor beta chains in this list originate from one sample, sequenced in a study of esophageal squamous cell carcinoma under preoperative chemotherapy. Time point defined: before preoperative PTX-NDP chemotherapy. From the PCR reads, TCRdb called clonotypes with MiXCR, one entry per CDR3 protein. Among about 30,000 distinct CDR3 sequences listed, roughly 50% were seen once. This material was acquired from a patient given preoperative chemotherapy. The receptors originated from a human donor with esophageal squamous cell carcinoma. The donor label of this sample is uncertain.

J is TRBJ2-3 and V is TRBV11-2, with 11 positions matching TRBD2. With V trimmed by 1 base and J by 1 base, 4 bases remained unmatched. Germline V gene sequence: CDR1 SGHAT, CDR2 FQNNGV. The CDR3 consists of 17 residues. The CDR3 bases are TGTGCCAGCAGCTTAGGTACTAGCGGGGGCCGCACAGATACGCAGTATTTT. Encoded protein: CASSLGTSGGRTDTQYF.

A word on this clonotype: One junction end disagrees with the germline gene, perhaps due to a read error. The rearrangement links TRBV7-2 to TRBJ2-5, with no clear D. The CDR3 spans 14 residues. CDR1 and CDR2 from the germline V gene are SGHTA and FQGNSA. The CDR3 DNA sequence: TGTGCCGGGTCCGTAGCCCGAGGCCAAGATACCCAGTACTTT. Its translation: CAGSVARGQDTQYF.

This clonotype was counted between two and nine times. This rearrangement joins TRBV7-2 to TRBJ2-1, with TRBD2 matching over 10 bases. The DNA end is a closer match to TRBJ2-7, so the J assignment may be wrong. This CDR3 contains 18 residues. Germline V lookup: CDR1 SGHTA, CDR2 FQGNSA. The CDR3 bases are TGTGCCAGCAGCTTAGCTTCTAGCGGGAGTTCCTACTCCTACGAGCAGTACTTC. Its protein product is CASSLASSGSSYSYEQYF.

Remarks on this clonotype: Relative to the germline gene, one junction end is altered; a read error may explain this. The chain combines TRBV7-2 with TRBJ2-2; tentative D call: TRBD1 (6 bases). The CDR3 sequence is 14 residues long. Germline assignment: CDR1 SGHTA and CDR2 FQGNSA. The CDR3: CASSSDRRAGKLYF. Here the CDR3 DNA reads TGTGCCAGCAGCTCGGACAGAAGGGCCGGTAAGCTGTATTTT.